This TCR beta chain was obtained from a study of cytomegalovirus exposure and HLA in healthy donors. Findings of the study overall: The study carried out a later analysis of TCR beta sequences. It associated some 18,000 of them with specific HLA alleles at a false discovery rate of 0.05.

CDR1 and CDR2 from the germline V gene are MNHEY and SMNVEV (reference sequence). J was trimmed by 9 bases and V by 5 bases; bases with no gene match: 13. The CDR3 consists of 15 residues. 60 Vbeta and 13 Jbeta primers were used in PCR. Clones were read by immunoSEQ multiplex PCR, and TCRdb kept only the in-frame ones, dropping some. The repertoire includes about 89,000 clones, approximately 79% of them detected once, and approximately 1.8% sits in the top ten. Comments on this clone: Its antigen is currently unknown.

The TCR was taken from a male donor in good health and CMV-seronegative. V and J are TRBV27 and TRBJ2-1; 7 nucleotides align to TRBD1. Source material: PBMCs. CDR3 DNA sequence: TGTGCCAGCAGTCATGATGACAGGGATTGGGGTGAGCAGTTCTTC. It is translated as CASSHDDRDWGEQFF.